A single sample is the source of the 22 T cell receptor beta chains below, sequenced in a study of PD-L1 blockade in urothelial cancer. Data came from immunoSEQ multiplex PCR; TCRdb stores just in-frame clones and leaves some out. The repertoire consists of roughly 56,000 clones, with around 84% occurring once and the leading ten covering approximately 23%. Time point here: pretreatment peripheral blood. The sequencing here drew on PBMCs, taken around atezolizumab (anti-PD-L1) treatment. The receptor set was obtained from a man aged 55-75 years with urothelial cancer.

CDR3 in amino acids: CASSSRTASTDTQYF. The CDR3 nucleotides are TGTGCCAGCAGCTCCCGGACAGCCAGCACAGATACGCAGTATTTT. The chain uses TRBV11-2 and TRBJ2-3, with D maybe TRBD1 (6 bases). The CDR3 runs to 15 residues. Germline loops: CDR1 SGHAT, CDR2 FQNNGV. Trimming took 4 bases from V and 0 from J, leaving 11 bases between them.

This chain joins TRBV27 and TRBJ1-2; no clear D gene. The CDR3 is made up of 14 amino acids. Germline V lookup: CDR1 MNHEY, CDR2 SMNVEV (reference sequence). Deletions cut 3 bases from V and 4 bases from J, with 12 bases between. This CDR3 reads CASSLFGDPYGYTF. The DNA for the CDR3 is TGTGCCAGCAGTTTGTTCGGGGATCCCTATGGCTACACCTTC.

The CDR3: CASSSSRGGRGTGELFF. CDR3 bases: TGCGCCAGCAGCAGCTCCCGGGGGGGCCGAGGCACCGGGGAGCTGTTTTTT. The chain couples TRBV5-1 to TRBJ2-2; 8 bases agree with TRBD2. CDR1 is SGHRS and CDR2 is YFSETQ in the germline V gene. The CDR3 sequence is 17 residues long. Trimming cost V 4 bases and J 4 bases; bases outside gene matches: 12.

This chain joins TRBV4-2 and TRBJ1-5; D remains ambiguous. The germline V and J ends were trimmed by 0 bases and 7 bases, with 13 bases remaining between them. There are 15 residues in the CDR3. Germline CDR1 is LGHNA and CDR2 is YNFKEQ. CDR3 sequence reads: CASSQDPGSGQPQHF. The CDR3 DNA reads TGTGCCAGCAGCCAAGACCCCGGGTCGGGGCAGCCCCAGCATTTT.

The rearrangement uses TRBV6-4 and TRBJ2-3; maybe TRBD2 (5 bases). Trimming took off 5 bases at V and 4 bases at J, with 10 bases between the two ends. Germline lookup yields CDR1 MRHNA and CDR2 SNTAGT. This CDR3 is built from 13 residues. CDR3 DNA: TGTGCCAGCAGTTCGGACTCCCCAGATACGCAGTATTTT. It is translated as CASSSDSPDTQYF.

This chain's CDR3 is CASRLQGNTIYF. In DNA, the CDR3 is TGTGCCAGCAGGCTACAGGGAAACACCATATATTTT. V usage is TRBV6-6 and J usage is TRBJ1-3; D not certain. CDR1 and CDR2 from the germline V gene are MNHNY and SVGAGI (reference sequence). V dropped 6 bases and J dropped 4 bases, with 7 bases sitting between them. The CDR3 is 12 residues long.

The chain carries TRBV27 and TRBJ2-7; D ambiguous. V shed 3 bases and J shed 3 bases, with 12 bases lying between them. The CDR3 loop spans 14 amino acids. CDR1 is MNHEY and CDR2 is SMNVEV in the germline V gene (reference sequence). The CDR3 DNA is TGTGCCAGCAGTTTTTGGCGGTCTCACTACGAGCAGTACTTC. It codes for CASSFWRSHYEQYF.

This chain uses TRBV30 with TRBJ2-7, with 9 nucleotides matching TRBD1. The V gene's germline CDR1 is GTSNPN and CDR2 SVGIG (reference sequence). The CDR3 is made up of 16 amino acids. With V trimmed by 1 base and J by 6 bases, 13 bases remained unmatched. CDR3 loop: CAWSGLRDRVLGEQYF. As DNA, the CDR3 is TGTGCCTGGAGTGGCCTCCGGGACAGGGTTCTGGGCGAGCAGTACTTC.

The V gene is TRBV2, the J gene TRBJ2-7, with 13 bases fitting TRBD2. Germline-derived CDR1 and CDR2 are SNHLY and FYNNEI. The CDR3 has 15 residues. Unmatched junction bases numbered 6, after V lost 3 bases and J lost 7 bases. This CDR3 is CASSETSGRTGEQYF. The CDR3 DNA follows: TGTGCCAGCAGTGAGACTAGCGGGAGGACTGGAGAGCAGTACTTC.

The rearrangement links TRBV5-1 to TRBJ2-7; D is uncertain. The CDR3 runs 14 residues. Germline CDR1 is SGHRS and CDR2 is YFSETQ. V was clipped by 0 bases and J by 5 bases, with 12 bases between them. The DNA of the CDR3 is TGCGCCAGCAGCTTGGTTTTGCGAGACAACGAGCAGTACTTC. Amino acid sequence: CASSLVLRDNEQYF.

The chain is built from TRBV5-5 and TRBJ2-7; D is possibly TRBD1 (6 bases). Germline-derived CDR1 and CDR2 are SGHKS and YYEKEE (reference sequence). Trimming took 5 bases from V and 3 from J, leaving 18 bases between them. The CDR3 totals 15 residues. DNA for the CDR3: TGTGCCAGCAGTTCACGGACAGAAACATACTACGAGCAGTACTTC. It is translated as CASSSRTETYYEQYF.

The chain has TRBV7-9 and TRBJ2-5; 8 bases agree with TRBD1. CDR3 length equals 15 residues. CDR1 and CDR2 from the germline V gene are SEHNR and FQNEAQ (reference sequence). Trimming took 5 bases from V and 4 from J; bases not matched to a gene: 9. The CDR3 bases are TGTGCCAGCAGCCCGGACAGGGCCGGGCGAGAGACCCAGTACTTC. The encoded protein is CASSPDRAGRETQYF.

This clone was recorded once. V is TRBV5-5 and J is TRBJ1-4; no firm D call. This CDR3 contains 15 residues. Trimming left V 3 bases short and J 5 bases short, with 14 bases between. Germline V gene data show CDR1 as SGHKS and CDR2 as YYEKEE (reference sequence). CDR3 sequence (DNA): TGTGCCAGCAGCTCACTGGGCCGCGGGAATGAAAAACTGTTTTTT. Its protein is CASSSLGRGNEKLFF.

This clone appeared once. The chain recombines TRBV18 with TRBJ1-2; no reliable D call. Trimming took 2 bases from V and 4 from J, leaving 5 bases between them. The CDR3 consists of 12 residues. Germline values: CDR1 KGHSH, CDR2 LQKENI. CDR3 sequence reads: CASSPVLYGYTF. The DNA for the CDR3 is TGTGCCAGCTCACCAGTCCTCTATGGCTACACCTTC.

J is TRBJ1-1 and V is TRBV27; the D is unclear. The CDR3 consists of 15 residues. Per the germline V gene, CDR1 is MNHEY and CDR2 is SMNVEV (reference sequence). V lost 0 bases and J lost 1, with 9 bases in between. The CDR3, as DNA: TGTGCCAGCAGTTTATCCCGGTTACGGAACACTGAAGCTTTCTTT. Encoded protein: CASSLSRLRNTEAFF.

In its sample, this clone was seen once. The chain links TRBV7-3 to TRBJ2-7; weak D call: TRBD2 (6 bases). The V and J ends lost 5 bases and 1 base respectively, with 24 bases between them. This CDR3 region has 18 residues. Per germline, CDR1 SGHTA and CDR2 FQGTGA. CDR3 sequence (DNA): TGTGCCAGCAGCCCTCTGGAGAGCGGGCCCCCTCCTTCCTACGAGCAGTACTTC. This codes for CASSPLESGPPPSYEQYF. Full variable domain (remainder filled in from reference TRBV7-3 and TRBJ2-7): GAGVSQTPSNKVTEKGKYVELRCDPISGHTALYWYRQSLGQGPEFLIYFQGTGAADDSGLPNDRFFAVRPEGSVSTLKIQRTERGDSAVYLCASSPLESGPPPSYEQYFGPGTRLTVT.

This clone turned up a few times. Other DNA sequences in the sample encode the same CDR3. The chain uses TRBV5-1 and TRBJ1-1; D might be TRBD1 (6 bases). The CDR3 sequence is 14 residues long. The V end lost 1 base, the J end lost 0 bases, and 7 bases lay between the germline ends. Germline CDR1 is SGHRS and CDR2 is YFSETQ. The CDR3 sequence: CASSLTGMNTEAFF. CDR3 nucleotide sequence: TGCGCCAGCAGCTTGACAGGGATGAACACTGAAGCTTTCTTT.

V is TRBV5-1 and J is TRBJ2-5, with 7 bases aligning to TRBD2. This CDR3 has 15 residues. Germline values: CDR1 SGHRS, CDR2 YFSETQ. V was pared by 3 bases and J by 2 bases, with 7 bases of the junction left unmatched. The CDR3 loop is CASSSVGGGQETQYF. The CDR3 bases are TGCGCCAGCAGCTCCGTGGGGGGGGGACAAGAGACCCAGTACTTC.

The rearrangement links TRBV5-1 to TRBJ1-1; possibly TRBD1 for D (5 bases). Deletions cut 2 bases from V and 1 base from J, with 6 bases between. The CDR3 length is 13 residues. Germline loops: CDR1 SGHRS, CDR2 YFSETQ. The chain's CDR3 is CASSFQGNTEAFF. In nucleotides, the CDR3 is TGCGCCAGCAGCTTTCAGGGGAACACTGAAGCTTTCTTT.

This rearrangement joins TRBV5-1 to TRBJ1-1; D unclear. Between the trimmed V and J ends, which lost 0 bases and 0 bases, there was a span of 6 bases. CDR1 and CDR2 (germline): SGHRS, YFSETQ. CDR3 length: 14 amino acids. The CDR3 here is CASSLAVMNTEAFF. The CDR3 coding sequence is TGCGCCAGCAGCTTGGCGGTCATGAACACTGAAGCTTTCTTT.

Here the CDR3 reads CASSSWTGSNYGYTF. The CDR3 DNA reads TGTGCCAGCAGTTCATGGACAGGGTCTAACTATGGCTACACCTTC. The chain couples TRBV6-5 to TRBJ1-2, with 8 bases aligning to TRBD1. The CDR3 contains 15 residues. Unmatched junction bases numbered 4, after V lost 4 bases and J lost 0 bases. Germline V gene sequence: CDR1 MNHEY, CDR2 SVGAGI.

CDR3 sequence (DNA): TGTGCCAGCAGCAAGACAGGGGAGCGTACGAACGAGCAGTACTTC. Translating gives CASSKTGERTNEQYF. The J gene is TRBJ2-7, the V gene TRBV21-1; the table names TRBD1, a call not compared with the DNA. TRBV21-1 is described as a pseudogene. CDR3 length: 15 residues.